A selection of T cell receptor beta chains follows, all from one sample in a study of blood T cell repertoires in COVID-19. This table comes from immunoSEQ multiplex PCR, and its TCRdb copy is limited to in-frame clones, with some not included. The data contain 30,000 or so clones, over 75% of them singletons. The sample taken for sequencing was peripheral blood. The receptors come from a woman of 80 years or more with COVID-19, enrolled during active disease. The CDR3 runs from the conserved cysteine through the conserved F or W. The order of the fields is CDR3 length, V gene, J gene, clone size, CDR3 protein. Where a row states a size, it is once, few, many or the class of an expanded clone; other rows omit it.

CDR3 length: 14; V gene: TRBV10-3; J gene: TRBJ1-6; clone size: NA; CDR3 protein: CAIRGDSEWSPLHF
CDR3 length: 17; V gene: TRBV7-7; J gene: TRBJ2-6; clone size: NA; CDR3 protein: CASSPHRGNTGANVLTF
CDR3 length: 11; V gene: TRBV2; J gene: TRBJ2-7; clone size: NA; CDR3 protein: CASSDNYEQYF
CDR3 length: 15; V gene: TRBV15; J gene: TRBJ1-2; clone size: NA; CDR3 protein: CATSFGDKGGYGYTF
CDR3 length: 15; V gene: TRBV30; J gene: TRBJ1-3; clone size: NA; CDR3 protein: CAWTSSGAGGNTIYF
CDR3 length: 14; V gene: TRBV6-5; J gene: TRBJ2-3; clone size: once; CDR3 protein: CASKAGMDTDTQYF
CDR3 length: 16; V gene: TRBV7-2; J gene: TRBJ2-5; clone size: NA; CDR3 protein: CASSPRLWGGLETQYF
CDR3 length: 14; V gene: TRBV5-1; J gene: TRBJ1-2; clone size: once; CDR3 protein: CASSVMGQGTGYTF
CDR3 length: 14; V gene: TRBV7-3; J gene: TRBJ1-1; clone size: NA; CDR3 protein: CASSSQGGNTEAFF
CDR3 length: 13; V gene: TRBV19; J gene: TRBJ1-5; clone size: NA; CDR3 protein: CASRAELVQPQHF
CDR3 length: 14; V gene: TRBV7-2; J gene: TRBJ2-3; clone size: once; CDR3 protein: CASSPGSQLGTQYF
CDR3 length: 15; V gene: TRBV11-2; J gene: TRBJ1-1; clone size: NA; CDR3 protein: CASSLVPGSVTEAFF
CDR3 length: 13; V gene: TRBV19; J gene: TRBJ1-5; clone size: few; CDR3 protein: CASSIAGFQPQHF
CDR3 length: 15; V gene: TRBV5-1; J gene: TRBJ2-3; clone size: NA; CDR3 protein: CASSLAAGGPDTQYF
CDR3 length: 16; V gene: TRBV7-8; J gene: TRBJ1-2; clone size: NA; CDR3 protein: CASSPRRGVGPYGYTF
CDR3 length: 20; V gene: TRBV30; J gene: TRBJ1-3; clone size: NA; CDR3 protein: CAWSVQGRTGRGMRRNTIYF